This T cell receptor beta chain was observed in a study of blood T cell repertoires in COVID-19. Study overall: Acute and convalescent COVID-19 specimens originated in the United States, Italy and Spain. In each case, the material was cDNA or gDNA derived from T cells, B-cell-depleted T cells, or PBMCs.

Germline CDR1 and CDR2: KGHDR and SFDVKD. The CDR3 has 15 amino acids. J lost 7 bases, V lost 0 bases, and 4 bases had no gene match. Enrolled during active infection, Seattle patients were then followed longitudinally. TCRdb's table, derived via immunoSEQ multiplex PCR, lists solely in-frame clones and lacks some. The sample lists about 160,000 clones; around 92% were seen once. The clonotype comes from a man aged 30-40 years with COVID-19, enrolled during active disease. The chain joins TRBV24-1 to TRBJ2-7; 11 bases fit TRBD1. Sequenced sample: peripheral blood. The CDR3 region is CATSDLGQGASEQYF. The CDR3 region has the DNA TGTGCCACCAGTGATTTGGGACAGGGGGCGAGTGAGCAGTACTTC.